The clone carrying this T cell receptor beta chain was recorded many times. Its antigen remains unknown. Clinical symptoms, serum thyroxine and TRAb, thyroid ultrasound and orbital computed tomography were used for the diagnoses. The authors took PBMCs from 10 ml fresh peripheral blood. Researchers amplified the TCR beta CDR3 regions from RNA transcripts. A first-round RT-PCR of the TCR CDR3 used the HTBI primer set. Each CDR3 protein gets one entry after TCRdb re-called the multiplex PCR reads with MiXCR. The table includes approximately 600,000 distinct CDR3 sequences, roughly 14% detected once. The sample originates from a study of T cells in Graves' hyperthyroidism and ophthalmopathy. Study overall: Peripheral blood was taken when the disease was first diagnosed, before any treatment began. Study-wide findings and caveats: A model of 13 V-J pairs discriminated ophthalmopathy from stable hyperthyroidism.

Trimming pared 8 bases from V and 7 bases from J, leaving 29 bases between. The CDR3 totals 17 residues. Germline V gene data show CDR1 as MDHEN and CDR2 as SYDVKM. Material for sequencing was blood. The chain has TRBV28 and TRBJ1-1; D perhaps matches TRBD1 (6 bases). This TCR came from a young woman with Graves' hyperthyroidism that later progressed to Graves' ophthalmopathy. DNA of the CDR3: TGTGCCAGCTGGAAGGGGGGCAGCGACAACTACCGACTTGAAGCTTTCTTT. Translating gives CASWKGGSDNYRLEAFF.